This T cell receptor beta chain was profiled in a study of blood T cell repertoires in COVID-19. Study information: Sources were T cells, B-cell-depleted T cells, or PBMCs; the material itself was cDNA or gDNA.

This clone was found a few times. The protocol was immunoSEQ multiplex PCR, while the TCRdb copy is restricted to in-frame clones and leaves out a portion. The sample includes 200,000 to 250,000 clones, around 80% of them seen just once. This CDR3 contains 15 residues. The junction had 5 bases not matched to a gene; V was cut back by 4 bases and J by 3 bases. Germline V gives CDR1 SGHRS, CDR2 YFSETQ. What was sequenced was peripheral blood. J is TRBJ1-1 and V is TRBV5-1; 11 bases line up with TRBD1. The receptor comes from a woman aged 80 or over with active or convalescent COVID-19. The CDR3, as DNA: TGCGCCAGCAGCCCGGGACAGGGGGAAGACACTGAAGCTTTCTTT. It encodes CASSPGQGEDTEAFF. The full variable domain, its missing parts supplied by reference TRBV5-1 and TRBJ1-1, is KAGVTQTPRYLIKTRGQQVTLSCSPISGHRSVSWYQQTPGQGLQFLFEYFSETQRNKGNFPGRFSGRQFSNSRSEMNVSTLELGDSALYLCASSPGQGEDTEAFFGQGTRLTVV.